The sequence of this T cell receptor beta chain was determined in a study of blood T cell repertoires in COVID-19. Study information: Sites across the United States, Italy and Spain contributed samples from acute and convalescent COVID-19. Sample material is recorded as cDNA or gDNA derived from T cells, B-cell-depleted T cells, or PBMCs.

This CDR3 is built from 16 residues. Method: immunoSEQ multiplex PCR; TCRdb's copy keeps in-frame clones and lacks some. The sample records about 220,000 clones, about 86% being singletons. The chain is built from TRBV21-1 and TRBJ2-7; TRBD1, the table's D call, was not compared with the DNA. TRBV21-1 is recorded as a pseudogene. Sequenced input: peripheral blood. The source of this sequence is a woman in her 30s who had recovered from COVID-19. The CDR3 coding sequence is TGTGCCAGCAGCAAACCGGGACACGACCCTTCCTACGAGCAGTACTTC. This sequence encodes CASSKPGHDPSYEQYF.